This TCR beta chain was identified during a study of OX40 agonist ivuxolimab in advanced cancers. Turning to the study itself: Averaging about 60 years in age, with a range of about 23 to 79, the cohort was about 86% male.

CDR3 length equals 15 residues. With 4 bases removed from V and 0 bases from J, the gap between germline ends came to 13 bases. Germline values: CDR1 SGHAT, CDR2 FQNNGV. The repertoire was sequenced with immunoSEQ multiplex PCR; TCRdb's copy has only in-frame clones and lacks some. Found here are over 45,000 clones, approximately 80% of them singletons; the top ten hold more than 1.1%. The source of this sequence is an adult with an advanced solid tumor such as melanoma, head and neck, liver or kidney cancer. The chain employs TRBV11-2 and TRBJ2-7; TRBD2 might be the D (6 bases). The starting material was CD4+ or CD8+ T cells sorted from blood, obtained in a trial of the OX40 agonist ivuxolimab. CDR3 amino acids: CASSSGTSHSYEQYF. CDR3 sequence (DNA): TGTGCCAGCAGCTCCGGGACTTCTCACTCCTACGAGCAGTACTTC.